What follows are 30 T cell receptor beta chains derived from one specimen sequenced in a study of PD-1 blockade in classical Hodgkin lymphoma. All patients experienced relapse after autologous stem cell transplantation, and brentuximab vedotin exposure was variable. Assay: immunoSEQ multiplex PCR; the TCRdb copy retains only in-frame clones and omits some. The sample yields 20,000 to 30,000 clones, over 60% seen once. This material consisted of peripheral blood mononuclear cells (PBMCs), taken before the second cycle of nivolumab. Receptors originate from a human donor with classical Hodgkin lymphoma.

The V and J genes are TRBV7-8 and TRBJ2-2; perhaps TRBD1 as D (5 bases). CDR1 and CDR2 from the germline V gene are SGHVS and FQNEAQ. This CDR3 region has 15 residues. With 2 bases removed from V and 0 bases from J, the gap between germline ends came to 7 bases. CDR3 region: CASSLRTTNTGELFF. In DNA form, the CDR3 reads TGTGCCAGCAGCTTAAGGACAACGAACACCGGGGAGCTGTTTTTT.

This chain links TRBV30 with TRBJ2-7; D unresolved. Trimming removed 0 bases at V and 5 bases at J, with 8 bases between. This CDR3 comprises 12 residues. CDR1 GTSNPN and CDR2 SVGIG come from the germline V gene (reference sequence). CDR3 sequence: CAWSVGPNEQYF. CDR3 coding DNA: TGTGCCTGGAGTGTAGGACCGAACGAGCAGTACTTC.

The J gene is TRBJ1-4, the V gene TRBV6-6; D is undetermined. The length of the CDR3 is 16 residues. The V end was cut by 2 bases, the J end by 2 bases, with 12 bases between. Germline values: CDR1 MNHNY, CDR2 SVGAGI (reference sequence). The CDR3 region is CASSYKGPGTNEKLFF. As DNA, the CDR3 is TGTGCCAGCAGTTACAAAGGGCCGGGGACTAATGAAAAACTGTTTTTT.

The V and J genes are TRBV4-3 and TRBJ2-1, with 7 bases lining up with TRBD2. Germline V gives CDR1 LGHNA, CDR2 YSLEER. CDR3 length: 17 amino acids. Trimming cost V 0 bases and J 9 bases; bases outside gene matches: 14. Here the CDR3 DNA reads TGCGCCAGCAGCCAAGATCTCGCGGGAGAAGTGGGTATTGAGCAGTTCTTC. Its protein is CASSQDLAGEVGIEQFF.

J is TRBJ2-2 and V is TRBV27; no clear D gene. This CDR3 region has 15 residues. The V end was cut by 6 bases, the J end by 1 base, with 12 bases between. CDR1 is MNHEY, CDR2 SMNVEV, per germline (reference sequence). The CDR3 coding sequence is TGTGCCAGCAGGCTTTCCTGGGGGAACACCGGGGAGCTGTTTTTT. Its protein is CASRLSWGNTGELFF.

The CDR3 nucleotides are TGTGCCAGCAGCTTCAGGGTAAACACTGAAGCTTTCTTT. Amino acids: CASSFRVNTEAFF. The chain is built from TRBV7-9 and TRBJ1-1, with D possibly matching TRBD1 (5 bases). Trimming stripped 3 bases from V and 2 bases from J, with 7 bases between. The V gene's germline CDR1 is SEHNR and CDR2 FQNEAQ (reference sequence). This CDR3 comprises 13 residues.

V gene TRBV6-6 combines with J gene TRBJ2-5, with D possibly being TRBD1 (6 bases). CDR3 size: 16 residues. Trimming shortened V by 0 bases and J by 4 bases, and 15 bases separated the two germline ends. The germline CDR1 and CDR2 sequences are MNHNY and SVGAGI (reference sequence). The CDR3 DNA is TGTGCCAGCAGTTACTCGGGGTGGGGGCAGGTAGAGACCCAGTACTTC. Translated: CASSYSGWGQVETQYF.

This clone has just one count. The gene calls are TRBV19 and TRBJ1-5; no firm D call. The CDR3 totals 15 residues. The V gene's germline CDR1 is LNHDA and CDR2 SQIVND (reference sequence). Trimming cost V 7 bases and J 4 bases, with 17 bases left between them. The CDR3 is CASKSVGRRNQPQHF. CDR3 coding DNA: TGTGCCAGTAAGTCGGTCGGCAGACGTAATCAGCCCCAGCATTTT. Combining the CDR3 with reference TRBV19 and TRBJ1-5 gives the whole variable domain DGGITQSPKYLFRKEGQNVTLSCEQNLNHDAMYWYRQDPGQGLRLIYYSQIVNDFQKGDIAEGYSVSREKKESFPLTVTSAQKNPTAFYLCASKSVGRRNQPQHFGDGTRLSIL.

The rearrangement uses TRBV18 and TRBJ1-1; TRBD1 matches at 8 bases. The V and J ends lost 1 base and 4 bases, in that order; junction bases with no gene match: 8. CDR3 size: 16 residues. Germline V gene sequence: CDR1 KGHSH, CDR2 LQKENI. CDR3 residues: CASSPQITTGGTEAFF. CDR3 coding DNA: TGTGCCAGCTCACCACAAATCACCACAGGGGGCACTGAAGCTTTCTTT. The full variable domain, its missing parts supplied by reference TRBV18 and TRBJ1-1, is NAGVMQNPRHLVRRRGQEARLRCSPMKGHSHVYWYRQLPEEGLKFMVYLQKENIIDESGMPKERFSAEFPKEGPSILRIQQVVRGDSAAYFCASSPQITTGGTEAFFGQGTRLTVV.

In this sample, this clone turned up once. J is TRBJ2-7 and V is TRBV5-1; 7 bases fit TRBD2. The J segment lost 6 bases and the V segment lost 6 bases, leaving 6 bases of the junction unmatched. The CDR3 is made up of 12 amino acids. CDR1 and CDR2 (germline): SGHRS, YFSETQ. In nucleotides, the CDR3 is TGCGCCAGCACGCGGGAGTGGGGCGAGCAGTACTTC. Translating gives CASTREWGEQYF.

For this clone: Compared with germline, one end of the junction differs, possibly owing to a read error. The rearrangement joins TRBV11-2 to TRBJ1-3, with D unclear. The CDR3 has 15 residues. Germline V gene sequence: CDR1 SGHAT, CDR2 FQNNGV. In nucleotides, the CDR3 is TGTGCCAGCAGCATAGCGTACGGCGTGGGAAGCACCATATATTTT. Its translation: CASSIAYGVGSTIYF.

V is TRBV5-6 and J is TRBJ2-5, with D unclear. V was pared by 4 bases and J by 2 bases, with 12 bases between. Germline assignment: CDR1 SGHDT and CDR2 YYEEEE. The CDR3 has 14 residues. CDR3 in amino acids: CASSLHRRQETQYF. The CDR3 DNA sequence: TGTGCCAGCAGCCTACATAGGCGTCAAGAGACCCAGTACTTC.

The count of this clone is one. The chain combines TRBV2 with TRBJ2-1; 9 positions agree with TRBD2. The CDR3 consists of 13 residues. J lost 9 bases, V lost 11 bases, and 11 bases had no gene match. CDR1 is SNHLY, CDR2 FYNNEI, per germline. The CDR3 protein is CAPGAGGPGEQFF. The CDR3 coding sequence is TGTGCCCCCGGGGCGGGAGGGCCTGGTGAGCAGTTCTTC.

The chain couples TRBV5-4 to TRBJ2-7; TRBD2 aligns across 12 bases. Unmatched junction bases numbered 7, after V lost 3 bases and J lost 3 bases. Germline lookup yields CDR1 SGHNT and CDR2 YYREEE (reference sequence). The CDR3 sequence is 16 residues long. The CDR3 spells CASSSSTSGRSYEQYF. The CDR3 nucleotides are TGTGCCAGCAGCTCGTCGACTAGCGGGAGAAGCTACGAGCAGTACTTC.

This clone was counted a few times. J is TRBJ2-5 and V is TRBV28, with TRBD1 identical over 7 bases. CDR1 and CDR2 (germline): MDHEN, SYDVKM. This CDR3 contains 14 residues. Losses at the gene ends were 5 bases for V and 4 bases for J; bases not matched to a gene: 7. The CDR3 DNA follows: TGTGCCAGCAGTGACACAGGGGTAGGAGAGACCCAGTACTTC. This gives the protein CASSDTGVGETQYF.

V usage is TRBV6-1 and J usage is TRBJ2-7; a weak D match, TRBD2 (7 bases). The CDR3 consists of 14 residues. CDR1 and CDR2 (germline): MNHNS, SASEGT. The ends were cut back, 7 bases at V and 3 bases at J, with 16 bases in the middle. CDR3: CASKGGGSRYEQYF. The CDR3 DNA sequence: TGTGCCAGCAAGGGGGGCGGGAGCCGCTACGAGCAGTACTTC.

The V and J genes are TRBV10-3 and TRBJ2-3; no clear D. The CDR3 loop spans 11 amino acids. With 6 bases removed from V and 8 bases from J, the gap between germline ends came to 9 bases. The V gene's germline CDR1 is ENHRY and CDR2 SYGVKD. CDR3: CAIRNYGTQYF. CDR3 nucleotide sequence: TGTGCCATCAGAAACTACGGTACGCAGTATTTT.

The rearrangement uses TRBV6-1 and TRBJ2-7; D may be TRBD1 or TRBD2 (5 bases each). Trimming took 0 bases from V and 2 from J, leaving 11 bases between them. Looked up from germline, CDR1 is MNHNS and CDR2 is SASEGT. CDR3 length equals 15 residues. CDR3 sequence (DNA): TGTGCCAGCAGTGAAGCGGGGGACGGACCCTACGAGCAGTACTTC. Amino acids: CASSEAGDGPYEQYF.

The chain carries TRBV11-3 and TRBJ2-1, with 7 positions matching TRBD2. Trimming took 1 base from V and 1 from J; bases not matched to a gene: 4. CDR3 size: 16 residues. Germline V lookup: CDR1 SGHNT, CDR2 YENEEA. Here the CDR3 DNA reads TGTGCCAGCAGCTTAGGTCTAGCGGAGTCCTACAATGAGCAGTTCTTC. The encoded protein is CASSLGLAESYNEQFF.

The chain combines TRBV7-9 with TRBJ1-1, with D maybe TRBD1 (5 bases). Germline-derived CDR1 and CDR2 are SEHNR and FQNEAQ (reference sequence). This CDR3 comprises 13 residues. V was cut by 11 bases and J by 0 bases, with 13 bases left in between. CDR3 protein: CASSRQMNTEAFF. CDR3 bases: TGTGCCTCCTCCAGACAGATGAACACTGAAGCTTTCTTT.

This clone was recorded a few times. The V gene is TRBV10-2, the J gene TRBJ2-7; TRBD1 aligns across 10 bases. This CDR3 has 14 amino acids. V gave up 6 bases and J gave up 3 bases; unmatched junction bases: 5. Per germline, CDR1 WSHSY and CDR2 SAAADI. In DNA form, the CDR3 reads TGCGCCAGCAGCCTCGGGGACAGGGGCTACGAGCAGTACTTC. Translated: CASSLGDRGYEQYF.

Here the CDR3 DNA reads TGTGCCAGCAGTCCCAGGGGGCGCGGGATGGATACGCAGTATTTT. It is translated as CASSPRGRGMDTQYF. This chain connects TRBV27 to TRBJ2-3, with 8 bases identical to TRBD1. Looked up from germline, CDR1 is MNHEY and CDR2 is SMNVEV (reference sequence). J gave up 6 bases and V 5 bases, and 10 bases lay outside the gene matches. This CDR3 contains 15 residues.

The chain employs TRBV7-9 and TRBJ1-1; unclear D gene. Germline V CDR1 and CDR2: SEHNR, FQNEAQ (reference sequence). The CDR3 is made up of 12 amino acids. The V and J ends lost 2 bases and 7 bases respectively, with 8 bases between them. CDR3 DNA: TGTGCCAGCAGCTTATCCGGAGTTGAAGCTTTCTTT. As protein: CASSLSGVEAFF.

The gene calls are TRBV7-6 and TRBJ1-1; no clear D gene. Trimming pared 4 bases from V and 1 base from J, leaving 10 bases between. The CDR3 is 14 residues long. The germline V gene encodes CDR1 SGHVS and CDR2 FNYEAQ. CDR3 coding DNA: TGTGCCAGCAGCTACACGGGCGGGAACACTGAAGCTTTCTTT. Protein product: CASSYTGGNTEAFF.

The V call is TRBV5-1, the J call TRBJ2-2, with no clear D. The ends were cut back, 1 base at V and 9 bases at J, with 10 bases in the middle. CDR1 and CDR2 (germline): SGHRS, YFSETQ. The CDR3 consists of 13 residues. CDR3 protein: CASSLTDQRELFF. In nucleotides, the CDR3 is TGCGCCAGCAGCTTGACCGACCAGAGGGAGCTGTTTTTT.

The chain uses TRBV28 and TRBJ2-3, with unresolved D. V lost 3 bases, J lost 3 bases, and 4 bases lay in between. Looked up from germline, CDR1 is MDHEN and CDR2 is SYDVKM. The CDR3 length is 12 residues. CDR3 region: CASSFRTDTQYF. The CDR3 DNA is TGTGCCAGCAGTTTCAGAACAGATACGCAGTATTTT.

The table lists this clone with a few counts. This sequence joins TRBV2 and TRBJ2-5, with 9 bases matching TRBD2. CDR3 size: 15 residues. Germline lookup yields CDR1 SNHLY and CDR2 FYNNEI. The ends lost 3 bases at V and 5 bases at J; junction bases unmatched: 7. CDR3 region: CASSEIGGRAETQYF. CDR3 DNA sequence: TGTGCCAGCAGTGAGATCGGCGGGAGGGCCGAGACCCAGTACTTC.

V and J are TRBV5-1 and TRBJ2-5, with D hard to call. Germline V gives CDR1 SGHRS, CDR2 YFSETQ. CDR3 size: 13 residues. The V end was cut by 3 bases, the J end by 0 bases, with 6 bases between. CDR3 protein: CASSSQNQETQYF. The CDR3 DNA follows: TGCGCCAGCAGCTCCCAAAACCAAGAGACCCAGTACTTC.

This sequence joins TRBV5-1 and TRBJ1-2; no clear D. Germline-derived CDR1 and CDR2 are SGHRS and YFSETQ. V was shortened by 0 bases and J by 7 bases, with 4 bases between the two germline ends. The CDR3 extends over 11 amino acids. CDR3 coding DNA: TGCGCCAGCAGCTTGGGGTCTGGCTACACCTTC. As protein: CASSLGSGYTF.

The chain has TRBV28 and TRBJ1-5, with 10 bases identical to TRBD1. Germline lookup yields CDR1 MDHEN and CDR2 SYDVKM. V was clipped by 5 bases and J by 2 bases; unmatched bases: 6. The CDR3 consists of 16 residues. The CDR3 DNA sequence: TGTGCCAGCAGTACCAGGGACAGGGGAGGCAATCAGCCCCAGCATTTT. Translating gives CASSTRDRGGNQPQHF. Variable domain in full (rest from reference TRBV28 and TRBJ1-5): DVKVTQSSRYLVKRTGEKVFLECVQDMDHENMFWYRQDPGLGLRLIYFSYDVKMKEKGDIPEGYSVSREKKERFSLILESASTNQTSMYLCASSTRDRGGNQPQHFGDGTRLSIL.